Listed below are T cell receptor beta chains from one sample, sequenced in a study of follicular helper T cells after annual influenza vaccination. The data were produced by immunoSEQ multiplex PCR, yet TCRdb's version contains in-frame clones alone and is incomplete. The repertoire has 3,500 to 5,000 clones, roughly 78% of them found once; the top ten carry 0.87%. The material was CXCR5+ CD38- circulating T follicular helper cells from blood, obtained 7 days after influenza vaccination. The receptors derive from an adult who received the influenza vaccine. Both conserved end residues are part of each CDR3. D genes are given only for firm matches. Expanded clones are given a class, and other clones once, few, many or no size at all.

d_call j_call v_call clone_size cdr3_aa
- TRBJ1-2 TRBV6-5 - CASSGGLLANYGYTF
- TRBJ2-7 TRBV4-3 - CASSQDVTAALPQYF
- TRBJ1-3 TRBV19 - CASSTNPPGPHQGTIYF
TRBD2 TRBJ2-2 TRBV5-1 - CASSLLAVNTGELFF
- TRBJ1-3 TRBV7-2 - CASSAGVGNTIYF
- TRBJ1-2 TRBV5-4 once CASSLGGSYGYTF
TRBD1 TRBJ2-5 TRBV28 - CASSQGDNQETQYF
- TRBJ1-2 TRBV4-1 - CASSQDWQGESYGYTF
TRBD2 TRBJ2-1 TRBV27 once CASSSSSGRSSYNEQFF
TRBD1 TRBJ1-6 TRBV11-3 - CASSFKGAGNSPLHF
- TRBJ1-3 TRBV5-4 once CASSMRGADTIYF
TRBD1 TRBJ1-1 TRBV2 - CASREADREGAEAFF
- TRBJ2-5 TRBV6-1 once CASSEQGTDEETQYF
- TRBJ2-2 TRBV7-3 - CASSLSSGSPGELFF
- TRBJ1-1 TRBV7-6 - CASSLGRNTEAFF
- TRBJ2-7 TRBV10-3 few CAISVGDPKAYEQYF
- TRBJ1-1 TRBV6-5 few CASSYDGNTEAFF
TRBD2 TRBJ2-3 TRBV7-2 - CASTLEPSGVVDTQYF
- TRBJ1-1 TRBV18 - CASSPAGSNTEAFF
TRBD1 TRBJ1-1 TRBV14 - CASSQRDRGHTEAFF
- TRBJ2-4 TRBV4-2 - CASSQDLGGTDLAKNIQYF
TRBD1 TRBJ2-2 TRBV13 - CASSQMRTGGNTGELFF
TRBD2 TRBJ2-1 TRBV18 - CASSPSREGRNNEQFF
TRBD2 TRBJ2-7 TRBV5-1 - CASSPTSSPYEQYF
TRBD2 TRBJ2-3 TRBV30 - CAWTRTGGSTDTQYF
- TRBJ1-5 TRBV5-6 - CASSLGQNSNQPQHF
TRBD1 TRBJ1-5 TRBV30 - CAWNRGPGQPQHF
- TRBJ2-3 TRBV18 - CASSPFSTDTQYF
TRBD2 TRBJ2-2 TRBV9 - CASSVSGTSGNTGELFF
TRBD1 TRBJ1-1 TRBV28 - CASSDPRTGGLNTEAFF
- TRBJ2-3 TRBV7-9 - CASSLEGRQGQYF
- TRBJ2-1 TRBV7-8 - CASSARGPGEQFF
TRBD1 TRBJ2-3 TRBV27 - CASSSGQGRDTQYF
TRBD2 TRBJ2-7 TRBV25-1 few CASSDAGLAAYEQYF
TRBD1 TRBJ2-1 TRBV19 - CATSGQGYNEQFF
- TRBJ1-5 TRBV30 few CAWSFGRNQPQHF
TRBD2 TRBJ2-5 TRBV5-1 - CASSLESGRAETQYF
TRBD1 TRBJ2-7 TRBV29-1 once CSVSQGTLYEQYF
- TRBJ2-5 TRBV7-9 - CASSLAMAGETQYF
- TRBJ2-7 TRBV27 - CASSLSPRAPGLGGEQYF
- TRBJ1-2 TRBV29-1 - CSAEGSQGNGYTF
- TRBJ1-2 TRBV2 few CASSGDLDYGYTF
- TRBJ2-7 TRBV4-2 - CASSGSGVHEQYF
TRBD1 TRBJ1-1 TRBV18 - CASSPQGANTEAFF
TRBD1 TRBJ1-5 TRBV5-8 few CASSFRGQGSQPQHF
- TRBJ2-3 TRBV19 - CASSIGYSSDTQYF
- TRBJ1-2 TRBV11-3 - CASSLRVGGRYYGYTF
TRBD2 TRBJ2-1 TRBV2 - CASSVLANNEQFF
- TRBJ2-1 TRBV10-2 once CASSVTSRIGEQFF
TRBD2 TRBJ2-3 TRBV11-2 - CASSLGLGTRATDTQYF
TRBD1 TRBJ1-2 TRBV28 once CASTLPDRDSLGYTF
TRBD2 TRBJ2-3 TRBV18 - CASSPATSGVSTDTQYF
- TRBJ1-1 TRBV27 - CASSRRTENTEAFF
- TRBJ1-5 TRBV12-5 few CASAWDGSNQPQHF
- TRBJ2-1 TRBV5-8 - CASSLGYMWGVSYNEQFF
TRBD2 TRBJ2-3 TRBV7-2 - CASSLALAGGTQYF
- TRBJ1-1 TRBV6-1 - CASSVEGGYTEAFF
- TRBJ2-2 TRBV9 once CASSPQSSGELFF